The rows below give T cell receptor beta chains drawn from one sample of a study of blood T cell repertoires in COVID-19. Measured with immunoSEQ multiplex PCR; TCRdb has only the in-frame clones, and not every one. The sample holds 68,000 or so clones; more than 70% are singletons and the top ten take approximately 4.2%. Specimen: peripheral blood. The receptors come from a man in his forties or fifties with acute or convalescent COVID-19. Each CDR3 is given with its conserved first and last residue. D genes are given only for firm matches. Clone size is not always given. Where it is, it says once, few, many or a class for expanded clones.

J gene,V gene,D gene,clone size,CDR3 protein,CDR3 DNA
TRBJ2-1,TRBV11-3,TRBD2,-,CASSQLSSGSGLNNEQFF,TGTGCCAGCAGCCAATTATCGTCGGGTAGCGGGTTAAACAATGAGCAGTTCTTC
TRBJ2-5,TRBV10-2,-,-,CASIKALGSHQETQYF,TGCGCCAGCATAAAAGCCCTTGGGAGTCACCAAGAGACCCAGTACTTC
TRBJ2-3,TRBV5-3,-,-,CARSLLAGSVRDTDTQYF,TGTGCCAGAAGCTTGTTGGCGGGTAGTGTTCGGGACACAGATACGCAGTATTTT
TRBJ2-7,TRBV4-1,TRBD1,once,CASSPIRTGASYEQYF,TGCGCCAGCAGCCCGATACGGACAGGTGCCTCCTACGAGCAGTACTTC
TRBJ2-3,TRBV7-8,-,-,CASSPQGSDTQYF,TGTGCCAGCAGCCCGCAGGGATCAGATACGCAGTATTTT
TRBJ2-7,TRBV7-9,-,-,CASSQVTYEQYF,TGTGCCAGCAGCCAGGTCACCTACGAGCAGTACTTC
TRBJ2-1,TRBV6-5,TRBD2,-,CASSYPGGGIGYEQFF,TGTGCCAGCAGTTACCCCGGGGGGGGGATCGGTTATGAGCAGTTCTTC
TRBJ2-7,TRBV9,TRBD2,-,CASSAYSGVSSYEQYF,TGTGCCAGCAGCGCATATAGCGGGGTCTCCTCCTACGAGCAGTACTTC
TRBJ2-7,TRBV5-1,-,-,CASSLYAGYEQYF,TGCGCCAGCAGCCTTTACGCGGGTTACGAGCAGTACTTC
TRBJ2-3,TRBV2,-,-,CASREGLGTDTQYF,TGTGCCAGCAGAGAGGGCCTGGGGACAGATACGCAGTATTTT
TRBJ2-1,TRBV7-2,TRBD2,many,CASSPGGAANEQFF,TGTGCCAGCAGCCCGGGGGGGGCTGCAAATGAGCAGTTCTTC
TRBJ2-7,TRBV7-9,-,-,CASSPPQGAAYEQYF,TGTGCCAGCAGCCCACCACAGGGAGCTGCGTACGAGCAGTACTTC
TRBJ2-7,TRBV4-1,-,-,CASSNLGSYEQYF,TGCGCCAGCAGTAATCTAGGCTCCTACGAGCAGTACTTC
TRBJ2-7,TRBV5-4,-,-,CASSDRRGSYEQYF,TGTGCCAGCAGCGATCGAAGGGGTTCCTACGAGCAGTACTTC
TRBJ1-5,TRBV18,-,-,CASLTSRGGNQPQHF,TGTGCCAGCTTGACCTCTAGGGGTGGCAATCAGCCCCAGCATTTT
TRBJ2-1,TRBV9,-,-,CASSVDLAAADEQFF,TGTGCCAGCAGCGTAGACCTAGCCGCAGCGGATGAGCAGTTCTTC
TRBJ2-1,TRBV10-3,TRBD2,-,CAISESQAGESKFF,TGTGCCATCAGTGAGTCTCAAGCGGGAGAATCAAAGTTCTTC
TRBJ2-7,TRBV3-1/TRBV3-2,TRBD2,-,CASSQASLGLAGGSYEQYF,TGTGCCAGCAGCCAAGCCTCCTTGGGACTAGCGGGAGGGTCCTACGAGCAGTACTTC
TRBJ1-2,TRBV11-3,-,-,CASSMNPEGGYTF,TGTGCCAGCAGCATGAATCCCGAGGGTGGCTACACCTTC
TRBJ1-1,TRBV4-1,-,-,CASSQGRTEAFF,TGCGCCAGCAGCCAAGGGAGGACTGAAGCTTTCTTT
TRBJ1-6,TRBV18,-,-,CASSPSGFDSPLHF,TGTGCCAGCTCACCATCAGGGTTCGATTCACCCCTCCACTTT
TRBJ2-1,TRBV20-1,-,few,CSGLVAYEQFF,TGCAGTGGCCTAGTGGCATATGAGCAGTTCTTC
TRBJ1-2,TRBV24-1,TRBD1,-,CATSDGGTGANYGYTF,TGTGCCACCAGTGATGGGGGGACAGGGGCTAACTATGGCTACACCTTC
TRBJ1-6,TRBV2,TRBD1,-,CASMYRGGNSPLHF,TGTGCCAGCATGTACAGGGGTGGGAATTCACCCCTCCACTTT
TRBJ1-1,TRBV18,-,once,CASSRVGDTEAFF,TGTGCCAGCTCACGAGTAGGGGACACTGAAGCTTTCTTT
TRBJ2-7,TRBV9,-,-,CASSVTSSYEQYF,TGTGCCAGCAGCGTAACCAGCTCCTACGAGCAGTACTTC
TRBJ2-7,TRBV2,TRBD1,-,CASRLRQGSLYEQYF,TGTGCCAGCAGACTTCGACAGGGTTCTCTATACGAGCAGTACTTC
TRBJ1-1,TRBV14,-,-,CASSPLEIGRAEAFF,TGTGCCAGCAGCCCCCTAGAAATTGGCAGGGCTGAAGCTTTCTTT
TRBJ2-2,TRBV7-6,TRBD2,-,CASSPRAGANTGELFF,TGTGCCAGCAGCCCGAGGGCGGGGGCGAACACCGGGGAGCTGTTTTTT
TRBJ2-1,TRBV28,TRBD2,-,CASISGTSGRGIYNEQFF,TGTGCCAGCATCTCCGGGACTAGCGGGAGGGGGATCTACAATGAGCAGTTCTTC
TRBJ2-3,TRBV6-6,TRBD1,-,CASTPGTEFTDTQYF,TGTGCCAGTACCCCCGGGACAGAATTCACAGATACGCAGTATTTT
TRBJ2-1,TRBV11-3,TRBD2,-,CASSLPLTSGRRNEQFF,TGTGCCAGCAGCTTACCCCTGACTAGCGGGAGAAGGAATGAGCAGTTCTTC
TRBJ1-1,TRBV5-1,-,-,CASSLALASNTEAFF,TGCGCCAGCAGCTTGGCCCTGGCCTCAAACACTGAAGCTTTCTTT
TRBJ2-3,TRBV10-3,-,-,CAIRGGQITTDTQYF,TGTGCCATCAGGGGGGGACAGATAACGACAGATACGCAGTATTTT
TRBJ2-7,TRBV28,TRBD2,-,CASSGTGTSELYEQYF,TGTGCCAGCAGTGGGACCGGGACTAGTGAATTATACGAGCAGTACTTC
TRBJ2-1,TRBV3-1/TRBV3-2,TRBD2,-,CASSLPGSGGNEQFF,TGTGCCAGCAGCCTCCCGGGGTCGGGGGGCAATGAGCAGTTCTTC
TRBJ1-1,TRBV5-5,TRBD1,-,CASSKGQGRNTEAFF,TGTGCCAGCAGCAAAGGACAGGGGAGGAACACTGAAGCTTTCTTT
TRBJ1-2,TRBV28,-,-,CASSSLTASRGYGYTF,TGTGCCAGCAGTTCCCTGACCGCATCTCGGGGATATGGCTACACCTTC
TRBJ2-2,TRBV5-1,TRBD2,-,CASRTGTSDFAGELFF,TGCGCCAGCAGAACCGGGACTAGCGACTTTGCCGGGGAGCTGTTTTTT
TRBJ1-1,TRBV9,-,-,CASSLVWNTEAFF,TGTGCCAGCAGCCTAGTCTGGAACACTGAAGCTTTCTTT
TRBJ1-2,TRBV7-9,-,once,CASSLGGRYGYTF,TGTGCCAGCAGCTTAGGGGGGCGGTATGGCTACACCTTC
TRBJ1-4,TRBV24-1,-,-,CATPLGDFNEKLFF,TGTGCCACACCCTTGGGAGATTTTAATGAAAAACTGTTTTTT
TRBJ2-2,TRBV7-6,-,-,CASSLGGNGGELFF,TGTGCCAGCAGCTTAGGAGGGAATGGCGGGGAGCTGTTTTTT
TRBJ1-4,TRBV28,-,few,CASSVSGVGEKLFF,TGTGCCAGCAGTGTCTCAGGGGTGGGTGAAAAACTGTTTTTT
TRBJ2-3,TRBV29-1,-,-,CSAGRSLLADTQYF,TGCAGCGCTGGGAGAAGTCTCCTTGCAGATACGCAGTATTTT
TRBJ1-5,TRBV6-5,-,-,CASRGSRLGNQPQHF,TGTGCCAGCAGGGGCAGTCGGTTGGGCAATCAGCCCCAGCATTTT
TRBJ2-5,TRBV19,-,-,CASSNARGTQYF,TGTGCCAGTAGTAATGCACGGGGGACCCAGTACTTC
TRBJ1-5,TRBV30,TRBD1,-,CAYGTGVSYSNQPQHF,TGTGCCTACGGGACAGGGGTTTCCTATAGCAATCAGCCCCAGCATTTT
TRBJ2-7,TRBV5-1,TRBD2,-,CASSLGSGSLYEQYF,TGCGCCAGCAGCTTGGGTAGCGGGAGTCTCTACGAGCAGTACTTC
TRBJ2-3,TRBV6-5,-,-,CASRTETDTQYF,TGTGCCAGCAGGACAGAAACAGATACGCAGTATTTT